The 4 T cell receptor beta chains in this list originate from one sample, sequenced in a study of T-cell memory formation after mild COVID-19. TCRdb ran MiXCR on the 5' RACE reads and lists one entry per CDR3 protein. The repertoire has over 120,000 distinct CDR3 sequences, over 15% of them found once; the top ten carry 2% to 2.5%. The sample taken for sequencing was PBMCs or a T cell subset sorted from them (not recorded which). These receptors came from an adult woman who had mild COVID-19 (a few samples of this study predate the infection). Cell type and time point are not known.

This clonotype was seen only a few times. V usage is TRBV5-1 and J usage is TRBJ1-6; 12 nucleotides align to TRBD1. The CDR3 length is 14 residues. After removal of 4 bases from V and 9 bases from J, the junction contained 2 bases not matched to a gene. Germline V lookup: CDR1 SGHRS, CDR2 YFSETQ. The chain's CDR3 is CASSPGQGASPLHF. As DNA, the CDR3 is TGCGCCAGCAGCCCGGGACAGGGGGCTTCACCCCTCCACTTT.

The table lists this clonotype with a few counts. The CDR3 DNA reads as TGTGCCAGCAGGTACGGGACTAGCGGCACAGATACGCAGTATTTT. Its translation is CASRYGTSGTDTQYF. This sequence joins TRBV12-3 or TRBV12-4 and TRBJ2-3; 10 nucleotides align to TRBD2. This CDR3 has 15 amino acids. With 6 bases clipped from V and 1 base from J, the junction kept 4 bases outside the gene matches.

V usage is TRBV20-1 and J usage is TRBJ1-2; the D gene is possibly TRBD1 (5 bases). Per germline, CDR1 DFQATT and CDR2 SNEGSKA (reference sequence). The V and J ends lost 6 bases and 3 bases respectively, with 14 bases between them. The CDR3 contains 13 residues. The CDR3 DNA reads TGCAGTGCACGATTCGGGACGGACTATGGCTACACCTTC. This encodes CSARFGTDYGYTF.

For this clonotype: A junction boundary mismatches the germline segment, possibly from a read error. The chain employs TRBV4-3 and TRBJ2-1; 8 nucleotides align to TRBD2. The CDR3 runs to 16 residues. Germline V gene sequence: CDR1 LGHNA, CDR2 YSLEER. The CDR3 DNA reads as TGCGTCAGCAGCCAAGATGCGGGACTAGAGCGGAATGAGCAGTTCTTC. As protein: CVSSQDAGLERNEQFF.